The 17 T cell receptor beta chains given below trace back to one sample, sequenced in a study of blood T cells in healthy people across ages. A J-beta primer mix and a sample-barcoded 5' primer were used in a second PCR of roughly 6 to 11 cycles. MiXCR, run by TCRdb on the 5' RACE reads, gives a single entry per CDR3 protein. Of around 1,600,000 distinct CDR3 sequences listed, 40% to 45% are singletons. The sequenced sample consisted of blood. These receptor sequences come from a woman between 18 and 30 years old in good health.

This rearrangement joins TRBV29-1 to TRBJ2-2; 10 bases fit TRBD2. Germline lookup yields CDR1 SQVTM and CDR2 ANQGSEA. Trimming cost V 3 bases and J 1 base; bases outside gene matches: 2. CDR3 length: 15 amino acids. Here the CDR3 reads CSVELAGVNTGELFF. CDR3 DNA sequence: TGCAGCGTTGAGCTAGCGGGAGTGAACACCGGGGAGCTGTTTTTT.

A remark on this clonotype: The junction departs from the called germline gene at one end, perhaps through a read error. This chain connects TRBV12-3 or TRBV12-4 to TRBJ2-3; 8 bases match TRBD2. The CDR3 has 13 amino acids. The CDR3 DNA follows: TGCGCCAGCCAGACCGGGAGGGCACATACGCAGTATTTT. Encoded protein: CASQTGRAHTQYF.

V usage is TRBV7-3 and J usage is TRBJ1-4; a possible D gene is TRBD1 (6 bases). Germline assignment: CDR1 SGHTA and CDR2 FQGTGA. This CDR3 comprises 16 residues. Trimming took 1 base from V and 6 from J, leaving 15 bases between them. The chain's CDR3 is CASSLNGVGGDEKLFF. The CDR3 region has the DNA TGTGCCAGCAGCTTAAATGGGGTAGGGGGGGATGAAAAACTGTTTTTT.

This clonotype was found once. A much larger clone sits a single nucleotide away, making a read error possible. This chain connects TRBV27 to TRBJ2-1; the D is unclear. The CDR3 is 12 residues long. Germline V gene lookup returns CDR1 MNHEY and CDR2 SMNVEV (reference sequence). The CDR3 protein is CASSFGHNGQFF. CDR3 sequence (DNA): TGTGCCAGCAGTTTTGGGCACAATGGGCAGTTCTTC.

DNA for the CDR3: TGCAGCGTTCGGAGCGGAAGGCGCTCCTACGAGCAGTACTTC. Its translation: CSVRSGRRSYEQYF. The chain employs TRBV29-1 and TRBJ2-7, with D tentatively TRBD2 (5 bases). The CDR3 has 14 amino acids. The germline gives CDR1 SQVTM, CDR2 ANQGSEA. Trimming left V 5 bases short and J 0 bases short, with 14 bases between.

This chain joins TRBV29-1 and TRBJ2-3; tentatively, D is TRBD1 (6 bases). The germline V gene encodes CDR1 SQVTM and CDR2 ANQGSEA. The CDR3 runs to 12 residues. Trimming took 7 bases from V and 5 from J, leaving 13 bases between them. The DNA of the CDR3 is TGCAGCGACCAAGGGGGTGGAGATACGCAGTATTTT. Its protein is CSDQGGGDTQYF.

This chain uses TRBV5-5 with TRBJ2-1; 10 bases match TRBD2. This CDR3 is built from 17 residues. In germline, CDR1 is SGHKS, CDR2 YYEKEE (reference sequence). V lost 3 bases to trimming and J lost 3 bases; unmatched junction nucleotides: 9. CDR3 sequence reads: CASSSVILAGFYNEQFF. In DNA, the CDR3 is TGTGCCAGCAGCTCGGTTATACTAGCGGGGTTCTACAATGAGCAGTTCTTC.

The V call is TRBV29-1, the J call TRBJ2-7; D unresolved. CDR1 and CDR2 (germline): SQVTM, ANQGSEA. V gave up 0 bases and J gave up 7 bases, with 16 bases separating them. This CDR3 region has 14 residues. DNA for the CDR3: TGCAGCGTTGAAGAATCGGGCCAGGCCAATGAGCAGTACTTC. Translating it yields CSVEESGQANEQYF.

The V gene is TRBV18, the J gene TRBJ2-5; D unresolved. CDR1 is KGHSH, CDR2 LQKENI, per germline. Trimming removed 2 bases from V and 3 bases from J, with 7 bases in between. CDR3 length equals 13 residues. In DNA, the CDR3 is TGTGCCAGCTCACCATCACAGAAAGAGACCCAGTACTTC. It codes for CASSPSQKETQYF. Full variable domain (missing parts from reference TRBV18 and TRBJ2-5): NAGVMQNPRHLVRRRGQEARLRCSPMKGHSHVYWYRQLPEEGLKFMVYLQKENIIDESGMPKERFSAEFPKEGPSILRIQQVVRGDSAAYFCASSPSQKETQYFGPGTRLLVL.

On this clonotype: A read error may produce the germline difference seen at one junction end. This chain connects TRBV12-5 to TRBJ2-3, with 9 bases identical to TRBD2. This CDR3 is 16 amino acids long. Germline V gene lookup returns CDR1 LGHNT and CDR2 FRNRAP. DNA for the CDR3: TGTGCTAGTGGTCTGGTAGCGGGGGTGGGCACAGATACGCAGTATTTT. Protein sequence: CASGLVAGVGTDTQYF.

This clonotype was seen a handful of times. CDR3 sequence reads: CASSHGQGLEQFF. In DNA, the CDR3 is TGTGCCAGCAGCCATGGACAGGGACTTGAGCAGTTCTTC. J is TRBJ2-1 and V is TRBV7-2; 8 bases are shared with TRBD1. Germline V gene data show CDR1 as SGHTA and CDR2 as FQGNSA. V lost 5 bases and J lost 9; bases outside the gene matches: 6. This CDR3 region has 13 residues.

This clonotype was recorded a few times. This chain uses TRBV7-9 with TRBJ1-2, with D hard to call. Germline V gene lookup returns CDR1 SEHNR and CDR2 FQNEAQ (reference sequence). CDR3 length: 15 amino acids. V was cut by 7 bases and J by 2 bases, with 17 bases left in between. CDR3 bases: TGTGCCAGCACCCACTCATTGGACGGCAACTATGGCTACACCTTC. This codes for CASTHSLDGNYGYTF.

The CDR3 region is CASSPDWSNEQYF. CDR3 coding DNA: TGTGCCAGCAGCCCGGACTGGTCCAATGAGCAGTACTTC. The V and J genes are TRBV6-2 or TRBV6-3 and TRBJ2-5; TRBD2 might be the D (5 bases). There are 13 residues in the CDR3. With 6 bases removed from V and 11 bases from J, the gap between germline ends came to 19 bases. CDR1 and CDR2 from the germline V gene are MNHEY and SVGEGT.

The rearrangement links TRBV21-1 to TRBJ1-5; the listed D gene, TRBD1, was not tested against the DNA. TRBV21-1 counts as a pseudogene. This CDR3 region has 14 residues. The DNA for the CDR3 is TGTGCCAATCGGACAGGGAGGGCCAATCAGCCCCAGCATTTT. This sequence encodes CANRTGRANQPQHF.

The chain carries TRBV28 and TRBJ2-7; TRBD1 is a possible D gene (6 bases). This CDR3 is built from 17 residues. Germline CDR1 is MDHEN and CDR2 is SYDVKM. Trimming took off 6 bases at V and 7 bases at J, with 28 bases between the two ends. The CDR3 region has the DNA TGTGCCAGCAGCGCCCTGAAGGACAGTTCTAATTACAATGAGCAGTACTTC. Its translation is CASSALKDSSNYNEQYF.

This chain links TRBV9 with TRBJ2-5; D is uncertain. Trimming left V 3 bases short and J 1 base short, with 10 bases between. Per the germline V gene, CDR1 is SGDLS and CDR2 is YYNGEE. The CDR3 extends over 14 amino acids. CDR3 bases: TGTGCCAGCAGCGGCCGGGCCGTCCAAGAGACCCAGTACTTC. It codes for CASSGRAVQETQYF.

This clonotype has a handful of counts. The V call is TRBV20-1, the J call TRBJ2-5, with TRBD2 identical over 14 bases. The V and J ends lost 6 bases and 5 bases, in that order; junction bases with no gene match: 5. CDR3 length: 14 residues. Germline CDR1 DFQATT, CDR2 SNEGSKA (reference sequence). The CDR3 sequence: CSAGLAGAYETQYF. CDR3 DNA: TGCAGTGCGGGACTAGCGGGAGCATACGAGACCCAGTACTTC.